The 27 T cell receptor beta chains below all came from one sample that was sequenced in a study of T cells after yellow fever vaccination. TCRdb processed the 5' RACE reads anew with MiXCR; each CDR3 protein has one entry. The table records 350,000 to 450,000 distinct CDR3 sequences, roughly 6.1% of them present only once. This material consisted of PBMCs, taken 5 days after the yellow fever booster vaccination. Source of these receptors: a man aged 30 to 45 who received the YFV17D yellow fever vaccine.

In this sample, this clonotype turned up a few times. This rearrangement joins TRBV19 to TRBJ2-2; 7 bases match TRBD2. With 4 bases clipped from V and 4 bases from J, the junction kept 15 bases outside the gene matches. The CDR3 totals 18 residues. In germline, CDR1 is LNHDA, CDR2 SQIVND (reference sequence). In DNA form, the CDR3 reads TGTGCCAGTAGTAGGCGGAGCGAGGCGGGAGTTGCCACCGGGGAGCTGTTTTTT. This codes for CASSRRSEAGVATGELFF.

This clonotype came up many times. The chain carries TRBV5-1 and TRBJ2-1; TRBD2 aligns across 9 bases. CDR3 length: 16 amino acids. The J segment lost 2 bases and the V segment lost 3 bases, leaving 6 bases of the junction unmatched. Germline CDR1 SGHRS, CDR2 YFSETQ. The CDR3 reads CASSYALAGTYNEQFF. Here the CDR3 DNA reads TGCGCCAGCAGCTACGCGCTAGCGGGAACCTACAATGAGCAGTTCTTC.

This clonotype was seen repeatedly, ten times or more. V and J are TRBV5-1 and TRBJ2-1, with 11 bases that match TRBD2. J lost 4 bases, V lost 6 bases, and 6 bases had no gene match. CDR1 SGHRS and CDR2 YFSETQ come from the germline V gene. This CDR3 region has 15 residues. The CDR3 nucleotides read TGCGCCAGCAACGAGGGACTAGCGGAGTACAATGAGCAGTTCTTC. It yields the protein CASNEGLAEYNEQFF.

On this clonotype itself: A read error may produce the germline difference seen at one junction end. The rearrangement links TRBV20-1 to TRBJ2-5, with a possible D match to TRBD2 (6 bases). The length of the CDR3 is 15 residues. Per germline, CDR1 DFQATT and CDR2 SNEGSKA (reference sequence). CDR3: CSAPRLRENSETLYF. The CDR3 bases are TGCAGTGCTCCCCGTCTTCGGGAGAATTCGGAGACCCTGTACTTC.

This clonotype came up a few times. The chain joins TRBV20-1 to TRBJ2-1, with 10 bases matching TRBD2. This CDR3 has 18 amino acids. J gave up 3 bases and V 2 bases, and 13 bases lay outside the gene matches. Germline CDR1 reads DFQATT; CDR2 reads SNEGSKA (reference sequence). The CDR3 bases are TGCAGTGCTAGAAAACCAAGCGGGAGGGAACGGTTCTACAATGAGCAGTTCTTC. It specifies CSARKPSGRERFYNEQFF.

The CDR3 DNA reads as TGCAGCGCTGCCGGACAGAAAGCTAACTATGGCTACACCTTC. This gives the protein CSAAGQKANYGYTF. The chain links TRBV29-1 to TRBJ1-2; tentative D call: TRBD1 (6 bases). V lost 7 bases to trimming and J lost 0 bases, with 15 bases between them. Germline values: CDR1 SQVTM, CDR2 ANQGSEA. This CDR3 region has 14 residues.

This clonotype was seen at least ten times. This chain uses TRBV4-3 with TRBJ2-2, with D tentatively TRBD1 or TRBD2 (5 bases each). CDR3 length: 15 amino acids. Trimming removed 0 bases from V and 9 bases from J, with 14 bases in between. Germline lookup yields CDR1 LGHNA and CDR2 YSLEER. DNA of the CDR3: TGCGCCAGCAGCCAAGAAGGGACCACGTCGCGGGAGCTGTTTTTT. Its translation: CASSQEGTTSRELFF.

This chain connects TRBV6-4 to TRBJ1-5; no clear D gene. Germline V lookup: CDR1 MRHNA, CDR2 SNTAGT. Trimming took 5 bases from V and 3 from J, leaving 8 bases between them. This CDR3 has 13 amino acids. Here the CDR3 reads CASSRAPNQPQHF. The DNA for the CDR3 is TGTGCCAGCAGTCGAGCCCCCAATCAGCCCCAGCATTTT.

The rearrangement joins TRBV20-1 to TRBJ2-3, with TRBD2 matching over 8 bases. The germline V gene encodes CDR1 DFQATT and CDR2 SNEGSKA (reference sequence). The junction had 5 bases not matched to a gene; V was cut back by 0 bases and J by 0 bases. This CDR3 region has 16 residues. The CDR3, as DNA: TGCAGTGCTAGAGACCCTTCTAGCGGGAGCACAGATACGCAGTATTTT. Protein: CSARDPSSGSTDTQYF.

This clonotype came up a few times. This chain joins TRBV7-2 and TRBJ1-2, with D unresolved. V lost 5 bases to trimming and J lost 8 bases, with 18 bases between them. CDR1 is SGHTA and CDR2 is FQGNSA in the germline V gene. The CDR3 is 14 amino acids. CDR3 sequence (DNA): TGTGCCAGCAGCCCCAGCTCCCTGGGAAGCGGCTACACCTTC. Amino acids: CASSPSSLGSGYTF. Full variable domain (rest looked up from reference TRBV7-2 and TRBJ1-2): GAGVSQSPSNKVTEKGKDVELRCDPISGHTALYWYRQSLGQGLEFLIYFQGNSAPDKSGLPSDRFSAERTGGSVSTLTIQRTQQEDSAVYLCASSPSSLGSGYTFGSGTRLTVV.

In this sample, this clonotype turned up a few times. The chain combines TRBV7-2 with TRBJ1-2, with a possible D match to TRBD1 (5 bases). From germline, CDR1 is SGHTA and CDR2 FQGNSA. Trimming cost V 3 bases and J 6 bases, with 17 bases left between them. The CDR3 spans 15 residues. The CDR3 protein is CASSLGWVGEDGYTF. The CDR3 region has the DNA TGTGCCAGCAGCTTGGGGTGGGTGGGGGAGGATGGCTACACCTTC.

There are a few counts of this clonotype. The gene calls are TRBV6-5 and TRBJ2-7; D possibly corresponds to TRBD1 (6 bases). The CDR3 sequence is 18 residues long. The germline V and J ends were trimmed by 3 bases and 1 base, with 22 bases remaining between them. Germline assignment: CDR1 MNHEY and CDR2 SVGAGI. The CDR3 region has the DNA TGTGCCAGCAGTTATTTTCAGGGGCCCTCCACGGGGTCCTACGAGCAGTACTTC. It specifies CASSYFQGPSTGSYEQYF.

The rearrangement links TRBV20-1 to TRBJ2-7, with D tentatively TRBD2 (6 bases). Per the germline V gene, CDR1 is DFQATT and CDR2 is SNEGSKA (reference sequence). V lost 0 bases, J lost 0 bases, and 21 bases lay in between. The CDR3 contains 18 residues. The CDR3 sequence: CSARDLLGTDRSSYEQYF. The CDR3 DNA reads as TGCAGTGCTAGAGATTTGTTGGGGACTGACCGAAGCTCCTACGAGCAGTACTTC.

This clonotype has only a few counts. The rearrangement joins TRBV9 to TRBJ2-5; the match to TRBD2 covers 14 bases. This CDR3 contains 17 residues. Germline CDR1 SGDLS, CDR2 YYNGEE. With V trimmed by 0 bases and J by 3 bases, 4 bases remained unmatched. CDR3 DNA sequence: TGTGCCAGCAGCGTAGCGGGGGGACTAGCGGGAGAAGAGACCCAGTACTTC. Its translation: CASSVAGGLAGEETQYF.

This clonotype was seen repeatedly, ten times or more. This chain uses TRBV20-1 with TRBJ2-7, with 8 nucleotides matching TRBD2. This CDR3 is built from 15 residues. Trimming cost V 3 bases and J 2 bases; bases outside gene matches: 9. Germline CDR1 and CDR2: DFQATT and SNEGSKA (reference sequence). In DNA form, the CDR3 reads TGCAGTGCTAGTGGGCGGCGGGAGGCCACCTACGAGCAGTACTTC. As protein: CSASGRREATYEQYF.

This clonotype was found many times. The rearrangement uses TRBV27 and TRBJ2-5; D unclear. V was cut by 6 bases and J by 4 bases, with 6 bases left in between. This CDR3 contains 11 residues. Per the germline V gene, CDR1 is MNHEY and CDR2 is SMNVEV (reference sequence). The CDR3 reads CASRFGETQYF. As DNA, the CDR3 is TGTGCCAGCAGGTTTGGAGAGACCCAGTACTTC.

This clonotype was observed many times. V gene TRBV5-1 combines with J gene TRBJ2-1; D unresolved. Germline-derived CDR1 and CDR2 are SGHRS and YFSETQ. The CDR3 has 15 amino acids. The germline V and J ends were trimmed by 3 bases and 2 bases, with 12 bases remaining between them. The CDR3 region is CASSWIASPYNEQFF. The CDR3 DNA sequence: TGCGCCAGCAGCTGGATAGCATCCCCCTACAATGAGCAGTTCTTC. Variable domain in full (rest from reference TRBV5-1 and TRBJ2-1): KAGVTQTPRYLIKTRGQQVTLSCSPISGHRSVSWYQQTPGQGLQFLFEYFSETQRNKGNFPGRFSGRQFSNSRSEMNVSTLELGDSALYLCASSWIASPYNEQFFGPGTRLTVL.

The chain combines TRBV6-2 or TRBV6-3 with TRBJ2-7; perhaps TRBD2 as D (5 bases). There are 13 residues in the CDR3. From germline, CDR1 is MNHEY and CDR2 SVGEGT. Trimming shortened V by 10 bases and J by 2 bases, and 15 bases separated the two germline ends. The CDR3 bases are TGTGCCACTGACGGGGTGGAAGCCTACGAGCAGTACTTC. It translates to CATDGVEAYEQYF.

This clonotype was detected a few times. Here the CDR3 reads CASSSDRGRGYTF. The CDR3 nucleotides are TGTGCCAGCAGCTCAGACAGGGGCCGCGGCTACACCTTC. The chain uses TRBV7-6 and TRBJ1-2; 8 bases match TRBD1. The CDR3 has 13 residues. V lost 4 bases and J lost 8; bases outside the gene matches: 6. Per germline, CDR1 SGHVS and CDR2 FNYEAQ. The variable domain in full, completed from reference TRBV7-6 and TRBJ1-2, reads GAGVSQSPRYKVTKRGQDVALRCDPISGHVSLYWYRQALGQGPEFLTYFNYEAQQDKSGLPNDRFSAERPEGSISTLTIQRTEQRDSAMYRCASSSDRGRGYTFGSGTRLTVV.

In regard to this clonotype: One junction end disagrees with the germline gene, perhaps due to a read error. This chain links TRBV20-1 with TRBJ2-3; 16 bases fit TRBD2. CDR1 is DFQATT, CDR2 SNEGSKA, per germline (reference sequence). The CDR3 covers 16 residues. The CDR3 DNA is TGCTGTGCTAGAGCGGGACTAGCGGGAGGGCAGGATACGCAGTATTTT. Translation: CCARAGLAGGQDTQYF.

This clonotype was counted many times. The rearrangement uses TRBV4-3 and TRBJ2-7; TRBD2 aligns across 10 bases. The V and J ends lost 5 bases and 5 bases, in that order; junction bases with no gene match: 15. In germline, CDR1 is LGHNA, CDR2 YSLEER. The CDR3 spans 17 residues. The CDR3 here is CASSKPSTGTSVHEQYF. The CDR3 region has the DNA TGCGCCAGCAGCAAACCTTCGACCGGGACTAGCGTCCACGAGCAGTACTTC.

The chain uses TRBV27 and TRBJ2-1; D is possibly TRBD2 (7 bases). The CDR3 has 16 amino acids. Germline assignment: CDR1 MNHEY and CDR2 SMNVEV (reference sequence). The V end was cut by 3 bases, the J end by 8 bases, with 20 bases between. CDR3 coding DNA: TGTGCCAGCAGTTTTATGGGGGCGGGAGACGGCTATGAGCAGTTCTTC. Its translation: CASSFMGAGDGYEQFF.

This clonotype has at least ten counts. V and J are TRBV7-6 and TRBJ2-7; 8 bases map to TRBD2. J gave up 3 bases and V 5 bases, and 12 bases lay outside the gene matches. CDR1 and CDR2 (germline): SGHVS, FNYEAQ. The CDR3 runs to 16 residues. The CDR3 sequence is CASSGGGLAGIYEQYF. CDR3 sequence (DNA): TGTGCCAGCAGCGGGGGGGGGCTAGCGGGTATCTACGAGCAGTACTTC.

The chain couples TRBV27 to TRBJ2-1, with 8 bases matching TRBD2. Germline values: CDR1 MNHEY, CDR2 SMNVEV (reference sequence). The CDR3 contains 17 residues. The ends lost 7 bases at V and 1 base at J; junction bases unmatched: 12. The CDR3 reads CASTGGREGRSYNEQFF. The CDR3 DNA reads TGTGCCAGCACTGGGGGTCGGGAGGGCCGGTCCTACAATGAGCAGTTCTTC.

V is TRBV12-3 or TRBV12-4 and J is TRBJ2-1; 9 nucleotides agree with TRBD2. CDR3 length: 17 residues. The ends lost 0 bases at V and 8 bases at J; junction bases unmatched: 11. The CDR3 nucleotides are TGTGCCAGCAGTTTAGCCCCCCGACTAGCGGCCCCCGATGAGCAGTTCTTC. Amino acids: CASSLAPRLAAPDEQFF.

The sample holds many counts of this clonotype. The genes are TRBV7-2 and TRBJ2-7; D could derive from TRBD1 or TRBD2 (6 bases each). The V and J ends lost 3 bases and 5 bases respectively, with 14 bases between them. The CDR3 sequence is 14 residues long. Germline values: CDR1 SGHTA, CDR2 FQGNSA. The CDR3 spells CASSFGQRRDEQYF. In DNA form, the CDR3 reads TGTGCCAGCAGCTTCGGACAGCGGAGGGACGAGCAGTACTTC.

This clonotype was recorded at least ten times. The CDR3 is CASSLAWEQVYEQYF. Written as DNA, the CDR3 is TGCGCCAGCAGCTTGGCCTGGGAACAAGTCTACGAGCAGTACTTC. The rearrangement links TRBV5-1 to TRBJ2-7; no reliable D call. Trimming removed 0 bases from V and 3 bases from J, with 13 bases in between. Germline V gene sequence: CDR1 SGHRS, CDR2 YFSETQ. The CDR3 covers 15 residues.